Below are 8 T cell receptor beta chains sequenced from a single sample in a study of T cell responses to AZD1222 COVID-19 vaccine. Some clones are missing from TCRdb's copy, which holds only in-frame ones; the method was immunoSEQ multiplex PCR. The sample lists 85,000 to 95,000 clones, around 90% occurring once. The specimen comprised peripheral blood, sampled on day 0 of AZD1222 vaccination. These receptors were collected from an adult in good health.

The chain couples TRBV30 to TRBJ1-4; D is unresolved. Germline-derived CDR1 and CDR2 are GTSNPN and SVGIG (reference sequence). V lost 1 base, J lost 10 bases, and 10 bases lay in between. The CDR3 consists of 12 residues. The CDR3 region is CAWSGVDGKLFF. CDR3 DNA: TGTGCCTGGAGTGGAGTGGATGGAAAACTGTTTTTT. Looking up the rest from reference TRBV30 and TRBJ1-4 gives the full variable domain: SQTIHQWPATLVQPVGSPLSLECTVEGTSNPNLYWYRQAAGRGLQLLFYSVGIGQISSEVPQNLSASRPQDRQFILSSKKLLLSDSGFYLCAWSGVDGKLFFGSGTQLSVL.

This clone was recorded only once. The junction does not match germline at one end; this may be a read error. The rearrangement uses TRBV7-7 and TRBJ2-1; TRBD1 matches 9 bases. The CDR3 loop spans 17 amino acids. CDR1 SSHAT and CDR2 FNYEAQ come from the germline V gene (reference sequence). For the CDR3, the DNA is TGTGCTAGCAGCCCGCTTCCGGGACAGGGATCCTACAATGAGCAGTTCTTC. Residues: CASSPLPGQGSYNEQFF.

This chain joins TRBV7-6 and TRBJ2-5, with a tentative D call TRBD2 (6 bases). From germline, CDR1 is SGHVS and CDR2 FNYEAQ. The CDR3 covers 14 residues. Trimming cost V 5 bases and J 3 bases, with 13 bases left between them. CDR3 bases: TGTGCCAGCAGCGTCCTCGGACTAAAAGAGACCCAGTACTTC. Its protein product is CASSVLGLKETQYF.

The chain combines TRBV25-1 with TRBJ2-7; D gene ambiguous. Germline CDR1 MGHDK, CDR2 SYGVNS. The V end was cut by 3 bases, the J end by 1 base, with 4 bases between. This CDR3 has 12 amino acids. In DNA, the CDR3 is TGTGCCAGCAGTGAGGGTTCCTACGAGCAGTACTTC. Its protein product is CASSEGSYEQYF.

The chain uses TRBV5-6 and TRBJ2-3; tentative D call: TRBD2 (6 bases). Germline V gene data show CDR1 as SGHDT and CDR2 as YYEEEE. The CDR3 is 15 residues long. With 3 bases removed from V and 6 bases from J, the gap between germline ends came to 17 bases. CDR3: CASSSPGASSDTQYF. The CDR3 coding sequence is TGTGCCAGCAGCTCCCCGGGAGCCTCGTCGGATACGCAGTATTTT. The variable domain in full, with the rest retrieved from reference TRBV5-6 and TRBJ2-3, is DAGVTQSPTHLIKTRGQQVTLRCSPKSGHDTVSWYQQALGQGPQFIFQYYEEEERQRGNFPDRFSGHQFPNYSSELNVNALLLGDSALYLCASSSPGASSDTQYFGPGTRLTVL.

The V and J genes are TRBV19 and TRBJ1-1; D not certain. The length of the CDR3 is 15 residues. Trimming left V 7 bases short and J 0 bases short, with 15 bases between. The germline gives CDR1 LNHDA, CDR2 SQIVND (reference sequence). CDR3 nucleotides: TGTGCCAGTATTCTCGGGGATTGGGTGAACACTGAAGCTTTCTTT. Encoded protein: CASILGDWVNTEAFF.

The chain is built from TRBV5-1 and TRBJ2-7, with no clear D. The CDR3 runs 14 residues. Trimming stripped 2 bases from V and 1 base from J, with 10 bases between. Germline lookup yields CDR1 SGHRS and CDR2 YFSETQ. The chain's CDR3 is CASSFDDPSYEQYF. The CDR3 region has the DNA TGCGCCAGCAGCTTTGATGACCCTTCCTACGAGCAGTACTTC.

The rearrangement links TRBV7-2 to TRBJ2-5; TRBD2 matches 11 bases. V lost 4 bases to trimming and J lost 5 bases; unmatched junction nucleotides: 9. The CDR3 spans 16 residues. Germline CDR1 and CDR2: SGHTA and FQGNSA. Here the CDR3 DNA reads TGTGCCAGCAGCTCCGGAGGCCTAGCGGGGGGCGAGACCCAGTACTTC. It specifies CASSSGGLAGGETQYF.